The 6 T cell receptor beta chains below were found in one sample sequenced in a study of T cells after posttransplantation cyclophosphamide (TCRdb year 2016). In light of the paper, this sample's treatment or condition label describes: high-dose cyclophosphamide on days +3 and +4 as single-agent GVHD prophylaxis. Busulfan and fludarabine conditioning, a related or unrelated marrow graft, and cyclophosphamide on days +3 and +4 were given to PTCy patients. Receptor amplification or capture employed the immunoSEQ multiplex PCR assay. This immuneACCESS table, as held by TCRdb, lists in-frame sequences with V and J called but not all clones. Of the missing ones, under half trace to an unresolved V gene in checked studies; the others have no known cause. The sample table contains approximately 6,800 clones; only one count was recorded for roughly 92% of them. The ten most abundant clones make up 4.5% of the sample.

The specimen comprised CD8+ T cells sorted from blood, sampled after allogeneic stem cell transplant with posttransplant cyclophosphamide. Receptors originate from a male patient in his sixties or seventies who received an allogeneic stem cell transplant from a related donor and was CMV-positive. Post transplant, some T cells may arise from the graft donor.

V and J are TRBV28 and TRBJ2-3, with 8 bases lining up with TRBD1. Germline CDR1 reads MDHEN; CDR2 reads SYDVKM. This CDR3 has 19 residues. V shed 5 bases and J 0 bases; nucleotides not matched to a gene: 16. CDR3 protein: CASSLPGQGAVPSTDTQYF. The CDR3 region has the DNA TGTGCCAGCAGTCTCCCGGGCCAGGGGGCAGTCCCCAGCACAGATACGCAGTATTTT.

This sequence joins TRBV19 and TRBJ2-4, with 12 bases matching TRBD2. The CDR3 length is 17 residues. The trim removed 3 bases at V and 5 bases at J, leaving 8 bases unmatched. Germline CDR1 is LNHDA and CDR2 is SQIVND (reference sequence). The CDR3 is CASSITLTSGGENIQYF. CDR3 DNA: TGTGCCAGTAGTATCACACTGACTAGCGGGGGAGAAAACATTCAGTACTTC.

This sequence joins TRBV4-1 and TRBJ1-5; a possible D gene is TRBD1 (5 bases). CDR3 length: 16 residues. CDR1 and CDR2 from the germline V gene are MGHRA and YSYEKL. V lost 0 bases, J lost 4 bases, and 13 bases lay in between. The CDR3 DNA reads TGCGCCAGCAGCCAAGATGGGGGGTTCGCAAATCAGCCCCAGCATTTT. It yields the protein CASSQDGGFANQPQHF.

J is TRBJ2-1 and V is TRBV14; 7 bases map to TRBD1. The CDR3 spans 15 residues. Looked up from germline, CDR1 is SGHDN and CDR2 is FVKESK. V shed 4 bases, J shed 5 bases, and the junction held 8 bases outside the gene matches. CDR3 DNA sequence: TGTGCCAGCAGCCTTGGACAGGTTGTACACAATGAGCAGTTCTTC. Its protein product is CASSLGQVVHNEQFF. Based on the CDR3 plus reference TRBV14 and TRBJ2-1, the full variable domain is EAGVTQFPSHSVIEKGQTVTLRCDPISGHDNLYWYRRVMGKEIKFLLHFVKESKQDESGMPNNRFLAERTGGTYSTLKVQPAELEDSGVYFCASSLGQVVHNEQFFGPGTRLTVL.

This clone has more than one count but fewer than ten. This chain connects TRBV13 to TRBJ2-7; D uncertain. V was trimmed by 4 bases and J by 0 bases, leaving 4 bases between them. The CDR3 has 12 amino acids. Germline V gives CDR1 PRHDT, CDR2 FYEKMQ (reference sequence). The CDR3 DNA follows: TGTGCCAGCAGCTCACACTCCTACGAGCAGTACTTC. Translating gives CASSSHSYEQYF.

CDR3 coding DNA: TGTGCCAGCAGCTATACCGGGACAGATTACAATGAGCAGTTCTTC. Protein: CASSYTGTDYNEQFF. This chain connects TRBV7-9 to TRBJ2-1, with 7 bases aligning to TRBD1. CDR1 is SEHNR and CDR2 is FQNEAQ in the germline V gene (reference sequence). The CDR3 runs 15 residues. The J segment lost 4 bases and the V segment lost 4 bases, leaving 7 bases of the junction unmatched.